The 22 T cell receptor beta chains in this list originate from one sample, sequenced in a study of naive and memory T cell subsets. The beta constant-region primer was an equimolar mix of two oligonucleotides covering TRBC1 and TRBC2. Ligated cDNA was amplified by four rounds of PCR with nested alpha and beta constant-region primers and SP2. MiXCR, run by TCRdb on the UMI-ligation and nested PCR reads, gives a single entry per CDR3 protein. The repertoire holds tens of thousands of distinct CDR3 sequences, with over 8.5% as singletons. Input material: naive CD8+ T cells from blood. The origin of the receptors is a human donor in good health.

The chain has TRBV7-9 and TRBJ2-1, with 12 bases fitting TRBD2. CDR1 and CDR2 from the germline V gene are SEHNR and FQNEAQ (reference sequence). This CDR3 contains 15 residues. Germline trimming cut 0 bases from V and 8 bases from J; bases unmatched to any gene: 2. This CDR3 reads CASSLALAGGDEQFF. CDR3 nucleotides: TGTGCCAGCAGCTTAGCCCTAGCGGGAGGGGATGAGCAGTTCTTC.

This clonotype was seen many times. The rearrangement joins TRBV29-1 to TRBJ2-2; the match to TRBD1 covers 9 bases. The trim removed 7 bases at V and 4 bases at J, leaving 7 bases unmatched. The CDR3 spans 14 residues. Germline V gives CDR1 SQVTM, CDR2 ANQGSEA. In DNA form, the CDR3 reads TGCAGCGGGGCCGGGACAGGGACCACCGGGGAGCTGTTTTTT. The encoded protein is CSGAGTGTTGELFF.

This clonotype was seen many times. The chain carries TRBV2 and TRBJ2-1, with TRBD2 identical over 8 bases. This CDR3 region has 14 residues. V shed 10 bases and J 0 bases; nucleotides not matched to a gene: 5. CDR1 is SNHLY, CDR2 FYNNEI, per germline. CDR3 sequence reads: CAILSGGSYNEQFF. The CDR3 DNA sequence: TGTGCCATTCTAAGCGGGGGCTCCTACAATGAGCAGTTCTTC.

DNA of the CDR3: TGTGCCAGCAGTTACCTACGGCTAGCGGGATTCACCGGGGAGCTGTTTTTT. It is translated as CASSYLRLAGFTGELFF. The chain has TRBV6-2 or TRBV6-3 and TRBJ2-2, with 9 bases matching TRBD2. Trimming removed 2 bases from V and 4 bases from J; junction bases left unmatched: 8. The CDR3 consists of 17 residues. CDR1 MNHEY and CDR2 SVGEGT come from the germline V gene.

The sample holds a few counts of this clonotype. V is TRBV9 and J is TRBJ2-1; 10 bases match TRBD2. CDR1 is SGDLS, CDR2 YYNGEE, per germline. The CDR3 is 17 residues long. V was pared by 3 bases and J by 7 bases, with 13 bases of the junction left unmatched. The CDR3 DNA is TGTGCCAGCAGCGCCCGAAGAAGCGGGAGGGGGAAGAATGAGCAGTTCTTC. It is translated as CASSARRSGRGKNEQFF. The full variable domain, its missing parts supplied by reference TRBV9 and TRBJ2-1, is DSGVTQTPKHLITATGQRVTLRCSPRSGDLSVYWYQQSLDQGLQFLIQYYNGEERAKGNILERFSAQQFPDLHSELNLSSLELGDSALYFCASSARRSGRGKNEQFFGPGTRLTVL.

The rearrangement joins TRBV6-1 to TRBJ1-1; D is perhaps TRBD1 (5 bases). CDR3 length equals 14 residues. V shed 8 bases and J shed 3 bases, with 16 bases lying between them. Germline CDR1 is MNHNS and CDR2 is SASEGT. The CDR3 bases are TGTGCCAGCGCGTGGTTGGGGCAGGACACTGAAGCTTTCTTT. This gives the protein CASAWLGQDTEAFF.

The chain is built from TRBV20-1 and TRBJ2-3; 10 bases are shared with TRBD2. This CDR3 comprises 15 residues. CDR1 is DFQATT, CDR2 SNEGSKA, per germline (reference sequence). Trimming took 0 bases from V and 3 from J; bases not matched to a gene: 3. For the CDR3, the DNA is TGCAGTGCTAGAGAAGCGGGAGGGCCTACAGATACGCAGTATTTT. Its translation: CSAREAGGPTDTQYF.

This clonotype was found a few times. The CDR3 DNA sequence: TGCAGTGCTAGAGAATCCAGCGGGCACGAGCAGTTCTTC. Residues: CSARESSGHEQFF. The chain employs TRBV20-1 and TRBJ2-1; a possible D gene is TRBD2 (6 bases). The CDR3 contains 13 residues. Germline-derived CDR1 and CDR2 are DFQATT and SNEGSKA (reference sequence). With 0 bases removed from V and 10 bases from J, the gap between germline ends came to 13 bases.

The chain employs TRBV12-5 and TRBJ2-3; 9 bases match TRBD1. The CDR3 has 15 residues. CDR1 and CDR2 (germline): LGHNT, FRNRAP. J was trimmed by 1 base and V by 4 bases; bases with no gene match: 3. CDR3 protein: CASGYRDRGTDTQYF. The DNA of the CDR3 is TGTGCTAGTGGTTACCGGGACAGGGGCACAGATACGCAGTATTTT. Combining the CDR3 with reference TRBV12-5 and TRBJ2-3 gives the whole variable domain DARVTQTPRHKVTEMGQEVTMRCQPILGHNTVFWYRQTMMQGLELLAYFRNRAPLDDSGMPKDRFSAEMPDATLATLKIQPSEPRDSAVYFCASGYRDRGTDTQYFGPGTRLTVL.

This clonotype was picked up a small number of times. The chain recombines TRBV5-4 with TRBJ2-1; TRBD2 agrees at 7 bases. This CDR3 has 16 residues. The germline CDR1 and CDR2 sequences are SGHNT and YYREEE (reference sequence). J was trimmed by 4 bases and V by 5 bases; bases with no gene match: 12. The CDR3 is CASSHGSSGLYNEQFF. Here the CDR3 DNA reads TGTGCCAGCAGTCATGGAAGTAGCGGGCTTTACAATGAGCAGTTCTTC.

This clonotype has at least ten counts. The rearrangement joins TRBV19 to TRBJ2-1, with a tentative D call TRBD2 (6 bases). V was clipped by 4 bases and J by 2 bases, with 12 bases between them. This CDR3 is 15 amino acids long. In germline, CDR1 is LNHDA, CDR2 SQIVND (reference sequence). The CDR3 DNA follows: TGTGCCAGTAGTAAGGAGGGGTATCCCTACAATGAGCAGTTCTTC. It translates to CASSKEGYPYNEQFF.

Many counts were recorded for this clonotype. The chain links TRBV6-5 to TRBJ2-1, with 10 bases identical to TRBD2. V was clipped by 3 bases and J by 7 bases; unmatched bases: 6. This CDR3 has 15 amino acids. Germline CDR1 MNHEY, CDR2 SVGAGI. The chain's CDR3 is CASSYSAGGPNEQFF. CDR3 DNA sequence: TGTGCCAGCAGTTATTCAGCGGGAGGGCCGAATGAGCAGTTCTTC.

The J gene is TRBJ2-1, the V gene TRBV15; tentative D call: TRBD1 (6 bases). This CDR3 contains 15 residues. The V end lost 5 bases, the J end lost 0 bases, and 11 bases lay between the germline ends. Per the germline V gene, CDR1 is LNHNV and CDR2 is YYDKDF (reference sequence). CDR3 sequence (DNA): TGTGCCACCAGCGGCCGGGACACCTCCTACAATGAGCAGTTCTTC. It translates to CATSGRDTSYNEQFF.

The chain combines TRBV20-1 with TRBJ2-7, with D perhaps TRBD2 (6 bases). Germline values: CDR1 DFQATT, CDR2 SNEGSKA (reference sequence). V was pared by 3 bases and J by 2 bases, with 17 bases between. The CDR3 length is 15 residues. The chain's CDR3 is CSASNLEGRTYEQYF. CDR3 coding DNA: TGCAGTGCTAGTAATCTGGAGGGCCGCACCTACGAGCAGTACTTC.

This clonotype has only a few counts. The chain combines TRBV14 with TRBJ2-7; D call uncertain. The V end was cut by 1 base, the J end by 1 base, with 14 bases between. Germline V lookup: CDR1 SGHDN, CDR2 FVKESK. The CDR3 is 16 amino acids. As DNA, the CDR3 is TGTGCCAGCAGCCAAGCGGCAGGTTCCCCTTCCTACGAGCAGTACTTC. Translated: CASSQAAGSPSYEQYF. Looking up the rest from reference TRBV14 and TRBJ2-7 gives the full variable domain: EAGVTQFPSHSVIEKGQTVTLRCDPISGHDNLYWYRRVMGKEIKFLLHFVKESKQDESGMPNNRFLAERTGGTYSTLKVQPAELEDSGVYFCASSQAAGSPSYEQYFGPGTRLTVT.

In its sample, this clonotype was seen a few times. The chain recombines TRBV4-1 with TRBJ2-7; no clear D. With 0 bases removed from V and 2 bases from J, the gap between germline ends came to 5 bases. The CDR3 extends over 13 amino acids. From germline, CDR1 is MGHRA and CDR2 YSYEKL. This CDR3 reads CASSQDQTYEQYF. The CDR3 region has the DNA TGCGCCAGCAGCCAAGATCAGACCTACGAGCAGTACTTC.

The genes are TRBV29-1 and TRBJ2-1, with D hard to call. V was shortened by 0 bases and J by 4 bases, with 13 bases between the two germline ends. The CDR3 has 15 amino acids. The germline V gene encodes CDR1 SQVTM and CDR2 ANQGSEA. The DNA for the CDR3 is TGCAGCGTTGAAGATGAGGTAGGAGTGTACAATGAGCAGTTCTTC. It specifies CSVEDEVGVYNEQFF.

The chain couples TRBV12-3 or TRBV12-4 to TRBJ2-1; 8 nucleotides agree with TRBD2. The CDR3 runs to 14 residues. Germline trimming cut 5 bases from V and 4 bases from J; bases unmatched to any gene: 4. CDR3 loop: CASSPTSAYNEQFF. CDR3 DNA: TGTGCCAGCAGTCCGACTAGCGCTTACAATGAGCAGTTCTTC.

In this sample, this clonotype turned up a few times. The chain combines TRBV20-1 with TRBJ2-1; weak D call: TRBD2 (6 bases). Looked up from germline, CDR1 is DFQATT and CDR2 is SNEGSKA (reference sequence). Deletions cut 3 bases from V and 3 bases from J, with 9 bases between. This CDR3 is built from 13 residues. The CDR3 sequence is CSARWRDYNEQFF. CDR3 nucleotide sequence: TGCAGTGCTAGGTGGCGGGACTACAATGAGCAGTTCTTC.

This chain joins TRBV6-2 or TRBV6-3 and TRBJ2-1; the D gene could be TRBD1 or TRBD2 (5 bases each). The CDR3 has 15 residues. Per the germline V gene, CDR1 is MNHEY and CDR2 is SVGEGT. The V and J ends lost 0 bases and 0 bases respectively, with 6 bases between them. CDR3 amino acids: CASSYSGTSYNEQFF. CDR3 bases: TGTGCCAGCAGTTACTCCGGGACCTCCTACAATGAGCAGTTCTTC.

The chain links TRBV6-5 to TRBJ1-1; D gene unclear. Trimming removed 2 bases from V and 3 bases from J, with 7 bases in between. Germline loops: CDR1 MNHEY, CDR2 SVGAGI. The CDR3 length is 13 residues. The CDR3, as DNA: TGTGCCAGCAGTTACCAGTTATACACTGAAGCTTTCTTT. The encoded protein is CASSYQLYTEAFF.

This clonotype was detected ten times or more. The chain is built from TRBV20-1 and TRBJ2-7; D is perhaps TRBD1 (6 bases). The CDR3 length is 14 residues. Germline V CDR1 and CDR2: DFQATT, SNEGSKA (reference sequence). The V and J ends lost 3 bases and 2 bases respectively, with 14 bases between them. The CDR3 sequence: CSARIARGTYEQYF. In DNA form, the CDR3 reads TGCAGTGCTAGGATTGCAAGGGGGACCTACGAGCAGTACTTC.